The 18 T cell receptor beta chains below all came from one sample that was sequenced in a study of identical twins (dated by TCRdb to the mid-2010s). The receptor library was made with 5' RACE. The sequencer was an Illumina HiSeq 2000. The public reads were reprocessed in TCRdb via fastp at Q25 and MiXCR, keeping in-frame beta chains. Entries that share a CDR3 protein sequence are merged under the most common genes and DNA. This sample comprises hundreds of thousands of distinct CDR3 sequences, 5.5% to 6.5% of them detected only once. The ten largest clonotypes hold approximately 1.6% of the sample. The specimen sequenced was naive T cells sorted from blood. The sample's cell subset or site, from its label and the paper: cells isolated with a human naive T-cell isolation kit. The receptors here all came from a man aged 18 to 35 in good health.

The V gene is TRBV30, the J gene TRBJ2-2, with 11 bases that match TRBD2. V gave up 6 bases and J gave up 2 bases; unmatched junction bases: 5. The CDR3 has 15 amino acids. Germline assignment: CDR1 GTSNPN and CDR2 SVGIG (reference sequence). CDR3 DNA sequence: TGTGCCTGTAAACTAGCGGGAGATAACACCGGGGAGCTGTTTTTT. Its protein is CACKLAGDNTGELFF.

This clonotype has more than one count but fewer than ten. J is TRBJ1-4 and V is TRBV7-8; D unresolved. Germline V gene data show CDR1 as SGHVS and CDR2 as FQNEAQ. This CDR3 spans 16 amino acids. V shed 5 bases and J shed 0 bases, with 13 bases lying between them. The DNA of the CDR3 is TGTGCCAGCAGCCCAGGACTGTTTGCAACTAATGAAAAACTGTTTTTT. Its protein product is CASSPGLFATNEKLFF.

This clonotype was recorded at least ten times. V gene TRBV9 combines with J gene TRBJ1-6; 8 bases are a match to TRBD1. Losses at the gene ends were 4 bases for V and 0 bases for J; bases not matched to a gene: 3. Germline lookup yields CDR1 SGDLS and CDR2 YYNGEE. There are 16 residues in the CDR3. The chain's CDR3 is CASSSGQGSYNSPLHF. The CDR3 bases are TGTGCCAGCAGCTCCGGACAGGGCTCCTATAATTCACCCCTCCACTTT.

At least ten counts were recorded for this clonotype. V is TRBV6-2 or TRBV6-3 and J is TRBJ2-3; 9 nucleotides match TRBD2. The CDR3 sequence is 16 residues long. The V segment lost 2 bases and the J segment 4 bases; nucleotides outside the gene matches: 7. Germline loops: CDR1 MNHEY, CDR2 SVGEGT. In nucleotides, the CDR3 is TGTGCCAGCAGTTACGACCGCGGGAGGGGAGCAGATACGCAGTATTTT. It specifies CASSYDRGRGADTQYF.

The table lists this clonotype with many counts. This chain connects TRBV5-1 to TRBJ2-5, with D possibly TRBD2 on 6 matching bases. Deletions cut 1 base from V and 0 bases from J, with 16 bases between. Per germline, CDR1 SGHRS and CDR2 YFSETQ. CDR3 length: 17 amino acids. CDR3 in DNA: TGCGCCAGCAGCTTGCTGTTGGCTAGCGAGTACCAAGAGACCCAGTACTTC. This gives the protein CASSLLLASEYQETQYF.

This clonotype was counted at least ten times. This chain uses TRBV20-1 with TRBJ2-3; D gene uncertain. The CDR3 runs to 11 residues. In germline, CDR1 is DFQATT, CDR2 SNEGSKA (reference sequence). Between the trimmed V and J ends, which lost 6 bases and 0 bases, there was a span of 4 bases. CDR3 region: CSARSTDTQYF. The CDR3 DNA is TGCAGTGCCCGCAGCACAGATACGCAGTATTTT.

This clonotype was seen repeatedly, ten times or more. This chain connects TRBV15 to TRBJ1-3; 7 bases match TRBD1. The CDR3 is 16 amino acids. J lost 1 base, V lost 4 bases, and 7 bases had no gene match. In germline, CDR1 is LNHNV, CDR2 YYDKDF (reference sequence). CDR3 sequence reads: CATSISRGRSGNTIYF. In DNA, the CDR3 is TGTGCCACCAGCATCTCCAGGGGGAGGTCTGGAAACACCATATATTTT. Full variable domain (missing parts from reference TRBV15 and TRBJ1-3): DAMVIQNPRYQVTQFGKPVTLSCSQTLNHNVMYWYQQKSSQAPKLLFHYYDKDFNNEADTPDNFQSRRPNTSFCFLDIRSPGLGDTAMYLCATSISRGRSGNTIYFGEGSWLTVV.

This clonotype was observed a handful of times. The gene calls are TRBV15 and TRBJ2-7, with 9 bases that match TRBD1. The V segment lost 3 bases and the J segment 2 bases; nucleotides outside the gene matches: 2. The germline V gene has CDR1 LNHNV and CDR2 YYDKDF (reference sequence). This CDR3 has 14 residues. CDR3 coding DNA: TGTGCCACCAGCAGCAGGACAGGGGCCTACGAGCAGTACGTC. Its translation: CATSSRTGAYEQYV.

This clonotype came up a few times. The chain combines TRBV5-6 with TRBJ2-3; 7 bases agree with TRBD1. V lost 3 bases, J lost 3 bases, and 7 bases stayed unmatched. Germline-derived CDR1 and CDR2 are SGHDT and YYEEEE. This CDR3 comprises 15 residues. CDR3 residues: CASSSLGTATDTQYF. The CDR3 DNA sequence: TGTGCCAGCAGCTCCTTGGGGACAGCAACAGATACGCAGTATTTT.

This clonotype was observed many times. J is TRBJ2-1 and V is TRBV4-2; D call uncertain. The length of the CDR3 is 15 residues. Trimming left V 0 bases short and J 0 bases short, with 6 bases between. The V gene's germline CDR1 is LGHNA and CDR2 YNFKEQ. As DNA, the CDR3 is TGTGCCAGCAGCCAAGAGGCCAGCTCCTACAATGAGCAGTTCTTC. Translation gives CASSQEASSYNEQFF.

The rearrangement joins TRBV7-9 to TRBJ2-7; 10 bases agree with TRBD2. Germline lookup yields CDR1 SEHNR and CDR2 FQNEAQ (reference sequence). J lost 6 bases, V lost 6 bases, and 8 bases had no gene match. The CDR3 extends over 14 amino acids. The CDR3 DNA reads as TGTGCCAGCAGGGCTAGCGGGAGTATAGCCGAGCAGTACTTC. Protein: CASRASGSIAEQYF. The variable domain in full, with the rest retrieved from reference TRBV7-9 and TRBJ2-7, is DTGVSQNPRHKITKRGQNVTFRCDPISEHNRLYWYRQTLGQGPEFLTYFQNEAQLEKSRLLSDRFSAERPKGSFSTLEIQRTEQGDSAMYLCASRASGSIAEQYFGPGTRLTVT.

This clonotype was seen ten or more times. This chain joins TRBV29-1 and TRBJ1-5, with 7 bases identical to TRBD1. This CDR3 comprises 13 residues. CDR1 and CDR2 from the germline V gene are SQVTM and ANQGSEA. Germline trimming cut 6 bases from V and 2 bases from J; bases unmatched to any gene: 4. The DNA for the CDR3 is TGCAGCGTAGCTGACAGGGGCAATCAGCCCCAGCATTTT. Protein: CSVADRGNQPQHF.

This rearrangement joins TRBV11-2 to TRBJ2-5; maybe TRBD2 (6 bases). Per the germline V gene, CDR1 is SGHAT and CDR2 is FQNNGV. The V end lost 5 bases, the J end lost 4 bases, and 26 bases lay between the germline ends. The CDR3 length is 18 residues. The CDR3 nucleotides read TGTGCCAGCAGCCCTGCGACTGATCTGGCGGGGTTCATAGAGACCCAGTACTTC. Encoded protein: CASSPATDLAGFIETQYF.

This clonotype was detected ten times or more. V gene TRBV5-1 combines with J gene TRBJ2-7, with D perhaps TRBD2 (6 bases). Germline lookup yields CDR1 SGHRS and CDR2 YFSETQ. The CDR3 is 14 amino acids. V lost 3 bases to trimming and J lost 3 bases, with 13 bases between them. CDR3 nucleotide sequence: TGCGCCAGCAGCTATGGGCTGGGAGGCTACGAGCAGTACTTC. Protein sequence: CASSYGLGGYEQYF.

The table lists this clonotype with a few counts. The CDR3 DNA follows: TGTGCCAGCAGCCAAGATTTGCACTCGTCCAATGAGCAGTTCTTC. It translates to CASSQDLHSSNEQFF. The chain joins TRBV3-1 to TRBJ2-1; no definite D call. There are 15 residues in the CDR3. Germline V gives CDR1 LGHDT, CDR2 YNNKEL (reference sequence). V shed 0 bases and J shed 6 bases, with 12 bases lying between them.

This clonotype was counted ten times or more. This chain connects TRBV7-2 to TRBJ2-7; D possibly corresponds to TRBD2 (5 bases). The CDR3 is 14 amino acids. The germline V gene encodes CDR1 SGHTA and CDR2 FQGNSA. Trimming pared 1 base from V and 2 bases from J, leaving 9 bases between. CDR3 residues: CASSLGGSPYEQYF. DNA of the CDR3: TGTGCCAGCAGCTTAGGTGGGAGTCCCTACGAGCAGTACTTC.

The gene calls are TRBV12-3 or TRBV12-4 and TRBJ1-1; D is unresolved. The CDR3 covers 12 residues. Trimming pared 1 base from V and 6 bases from J, leaving 6 bases between. The CDR3 sequence is CASSLDSSEAFF. The CDR3 DNA reads TGTGCCAGCAGTTTAGATTCGTCTGAAGCTTTCTTT.

This clonotype was picked up a small number of times. This sequence joins TRBV7-2 and TRBJ2-1; perhaps TRBD1 as D (5 bases). Per germline, CDR1 SGHTA and CDR2 FQGNSA. Trimming took off 10 bases at V and 8 bases at J, with 15 bases between the two ends. The CDR3 consists of 12 residues. Here the CDR3 DNA reads TGTGCCACCTATAGAAGGGGCCATGAGCAGTTCTTC. Translating gives CATYRRGHEQFF.